This T cell receptor beta chain was identified during a study of blood T cell repertoires in COVID-19. Here immunoSEQ multiplex PCR was the method, and the copy in TCRdb shows in-frame clones only, minus some. The sample lists hundreds of thousands of clones, 75% to 90% seen once, with approximately 2% in the top ten. V lost 0 bases, J lost 8 bases, and 18 bases stayed unmatched. Germline loops: CDR1 MNHEY, CDR2 SMNVEV (reference sequence). CDR3 length: 20 residues. The specimen was peripheral blood. The receptor was derived from a woman in her twenties or thirties who had recovered from COVID-19. The chain has TRBV27 and TRBJ1-4, with 10 bases lining up with TRBD1. The CDR3 region has the DNA TGTGCCAGCAGTTTATCGGGACAGGGGCGCCGGTTTTCGGTCCGAGAAAAACTGTTTTTT. Amino acid sequence: CASSLSGQGRRFSVREKLFF.